These 11 T cell receptor beta chains originate from one sample sequenced in a study of blood T cell repertoires in COVID-19. Sequenced by immunoSEQ multiplex PCR; TCRdb stores in-frame clones only, minus some. The table records some 270,000 clones, around 90% of them present only once. Sequencing was carried out using PBMCs or T cells enriched from blood (not recorded which). These receptors came from a woman aged 40-49 years who had recovered from COVID-19.

The V call is TRBV6-4, the J call TRBJ1-1; no firm D call. This CDR3 is 16 amino acids long. Germline-derived CDR1 and CDR2 are MRHNA and SNTAGT. Trimming pared 0 bases from V and 4 bases from J, leaving 15 bases between. The CDR3 loop reads CASSDSIGREGTEAFF. The CDR3 DNA reads TGTGCCAGCAGTGACTCGATCGGTCGAGAGGGCACTGAAGCTTTCTTT.

The chain has TRBV30 and TRBJ1-6, with D unclear. CDR1 and CDR2 (germline): GTSNPN, SVGIG (reference sequence). CDR3 length: 14 residues. V dropped 0 bases and J dropped 9 bases, with 12 bases sitting between them. The chain's CDR3 is CAWSVQSGSSPLHF. The CDR3 nucleotides read TGTGCCTGGAGTGTACAATCCGGGAGTTCACCCCTCCACTTT.

V gene TRBV19 combines with J gene TRBJ1-2; no clear D. V lost 1 base to trimming and J lost 4 bases, with 19 bases between them. The CDR3 is 17 amino acids. Germline V gene data show CDR1 as LNHDA and CDR2 as SQIVND (reference sequence). CDR3 amino acids: CASSIVEGLPPGYGYTF. CDR3 nucleotides: TGTGCCAGTAGTATAGTAGAAGGACTGCCACCGGGCTATGGCTACACCTTC.

V usage is TRBV29-1 and J usage is TRBJ2-7; 14 bases are a match to TRBD2. The CDR3 contains 14 residues. After removal of 7 bases from V and 2 bases from J, the junction contained 4 bases not matched to a gene. Germline V CDR1 and CDR2: SQVTM, ANQGSEA. CDR3 DNA sequence: TGCAGCGGACTAGCGGGAGGGACACCCTACGAGCAGTACTTC. Protein: CSGLAGGTPYEQYF.

CDR3 loop: CASTERVLGTDTQYF. The CDR3 DNA is TGTGCCAGCACGGAGCGGGTCTTAGGGACAGATACGCAGTATTTT. The chain employs TRBV28 and TRBJ2-3, with D maybe TRBD2 (6 bases). The germline V gene has CDR1 MDHEN and CDR2 SYDVKM. The CDR3 spans 15 residues. V lost 7 bases to trimming and J lost 3 bases, with 17 bases between them.

The gene calls are TRBV13 and TRBJ2-3, with D hard to call. V lost 4 bases and J lost 2, with 13 bases in between. CDR3 size: 15 residues. Germline CDR1 PRHDT, CDR2 FYEKMQ (reference sequence). This CDR3 reads CASSSFQITTDTQYF. DNA for the CDR3: TGTGCCAGCAGCTCCTTTCAGATTACCACAGATACGCAGTATTTT.

V and J are TRBV24-1 and TRBJ1-2, with 7 bases lining up with TRBD1. Losses at the gene ends were 4 bases for V and 8 bases for J; bases not matched to a gene: 9. Germline loops: CDR1 KGHDR, CDR2 SFDVKD. This CDR3 contains 14 residues. The chain's CDR3 is CATSDPGQPGGYTF. The CDR3 DNA is TGTGCCACCAGTGACCCGGGACAGCCTGGGGGCTACACCTTC.

The CDR3 sequence: CASSFRLAHTDTQYF. The CDR3 nucleotides read TGTGCCAGCAGTTTTAGACTAGCCCACACAGATACGCAGTATTTT. The chain couples TRBV27 to TRBJ2-3; 7 nucleotides agree with TRBD2. CDR3 size: 15 residues. V shed 3 bases, J shed 2 bases, and the junction held 5 bases outside the gene matches. From germline, CDR1 is MNHEY and CDR2 SMNVEV (reference sequence).

This clone was counted a few times. The chain combines TRBV7-6 with TRBJ1-4; D may be TRBD1 (6 bases). The CDR3 sequence is 14 residues long. Trimming shortened V by 5 bases and J by 8 bases, and 15 bases separated the two germline ends. The germline CDR1 and CDR2 sequences are SGHVS and FNYEAQ. This CDR3 reads CASSPDSVREKLFF. Here the CDR3 DNA reads TGTGCCAGCAGCCCGGACAGTGTGAGGGAAAAACTGTTTTTT.

This clone was seen only once. The rearrangement uses TRBV29-1 and TRBJ1-2; D might be TRBD1 (5 bases). V dropped 6 bases and J dropped 9 bases, with 20 bases sitting between them. This CDR3 has 13 residues. CDR1 SQVTM and CDR2 ANQGSEA come from the germline V gene. CDR3 residues: CSVGGRANPSYTF. CDR3 in DNA: TGCAGCGTGGGGGGACGGGCCAACCCTAGCTACACCTTC.

V and J are TRBV29-1 and TRBJ1-4, with 8 bases lining up with TRBD1. This CDR3 has 14 residues. J gave up 7 bases and V 4 bases, and 8 bases lay outside the gene matches. Germline V CDR1 and CDR2: SQVTM, ANQGSEA. As DNA, the CDR3 is TGCAGCGTTGGTGGACAGGGTGGAGGTGAAAAACTGTTTTTT. Protein product: CSVGGQGGGEKLFF.